The rows below give T cell receptor beta chains drawn from one sample of a study of cytomegalovirus exposure and HLA in healthy donors. Sequenced by immunoSEQ multiplex PCR; TCRdb stores in-frame clones only, minus some. Here the sample spans 100,000 to 150,000 clones, roughly 79% being singletons. The specimen was PBMCs. These receptors came from a woman aged 45-65 years in good health and CMV-seronegative. CDR3s include the opening cysteine and the closing phenylalanine or tryptophan. The order of the fields is CDR3 protein, CDR3 DNA, J gene, D gene, V gene, clone size. The D gene is left open where the match is weak. Some rows have no size entry. The others give once, few or many, or a class for an expanded clone.

CDR3 protein: CASSQGGGTSDTEAFF; CDR3 DNA: TGTGCCAGCAGCCAAGGGGGAGGCACAAGCGACACTGAAGCTTTCTTT; J gene: TRBJ1-1; D gene: .; V gene: TRBV4-2; clone size: .
CDR3 protein: CASSRGRQGISSYGYTF; CDR3 DNA: TGTGCCAGCTCACGGGGTAGACAGGGGATATCTTCCTATGGCTACACCTTC; J gene: TRBJ1-2; D gene: TRBD1; V gene: TRBV18; clone size: .
CDR3 protein: CASRKTGTEKLFF; CDR3 DNA: TGTGCCAGCAGGAAGACCGGGACAGAGAAACTGTTTTTT; J gene: TRBJ1-4; D gene: TRBD1; V gene: TRBV6-5; clone size: .
CDR3 protein: CASTLGTGGSGAFF; CDR3 DNA: TGTGCCAGTACCCTTGGAACAGGGGGCTCGGGAGCTTTCTTT; J gene: TRBJ1-1; D gene: TRBD1; V gene: TRBV19; clone size: .
CDR3 protein: CASSARQGYANYGYTF; CDR3 DNA: TGTGCCAGCAGTGCTAGACAGGGGTATGCTAACTATGGCTACACCTTC; J gene: TRBJ1-2; D gene: TRBD1; V gene: TRBV2; clone size: few
CDR3 protein: CASSLVAVQETQYF; CDR3 DNA: TGTGCCAGCAGCTTGGTAGCGGTTCAAGAGACCCAGTACTTC; J gene: TRBJ2-5; D gene: .; V gene: TRBV7-6; clone size: once
CDR3 protein: CASSLQTGQGGNTIYF; CDR3 DNA: TGCGCCAGCAGCCTCCAAACGGGACAGGGCGGAAACACCATATATTTT; J gene: TRBJ1-3; D gene: TRBD1; V gene: TRBV4-3; clone size: .
CDR3 protein: CASSMRSGTGGHGELFF; CDR3 DNA: TGTGCCAGTAGTATGAGATCCGGGACAGGGGGGCACGGGGAGCTGTTTTTT; J gene: TRBJ2-2; D gene: TRBD1; V gene: TRBV19; clone size: .
CDR3 protein: CASSLDPDRWHGYTF; CDR3 DNA: TGTGCCAGCAGCTTAGACCCCGACAGGTGGCATGGCTACACCTTC; J gene: TRBJ1-2; D gene: .; V gene: TRBV7-2; clone size: .
CDR3 protein: CASSQGTGGETQYF; CDR3 DNA: TGCGCCAGCAGCCAAGGTACAGGGGGAGAGACCCAGTACTTC; J gene: TRBJ2-5; D gene: TRBD1; V gene: TRBV5-1; clone size: once
CDR3 protein: CASSVNRGNTGELFF; CDR3 DNA: TGTGCCAGCAGCGTGAACAGGGGGAACACCGGGGAGCTGTTTTTT; J gene: TRBJ2-2; D gene: TRBD1; V gene: TRBV9; clone size: .
CDR3 protein: CASSFFVTGALSYEQYF; CDR3 DNA: TGTGCCAGCAGCTTCTTCGTGACAGGGGCCCTATCCTACGAGCAGTACTTC; J gene: TRBJ2-7; D gene: TRBD1; V gene: TRBV7-2; clone size: .
CDR3 protein: CSVEVRGGINGYGYTF; CDR3 DNA: TGCAGCGTTGAAGTACGGGGGGGGATAAACGGCTATGGCTACACCTTC; J gene: TRBJ1-2; D gene: .; V gene: TRBV29-1; clone size: .
CDR3 protein: CASSVVQGPPGELFF; CDR3 DNA: TGTGCCAGCAGCGTAGTACAGGGGCCACCCGGGGAGCTGTTTTTT; J gene: TRBJ2-2; D gene: TRBD1; V gene: TRBV9; clone size: .
CDR3 protein: CASSVAPRDEQYF; CDR3 DNA: TGTGCCAGCAGCGTAGCTCCCAGGGACGAGCAGTACTTC; J gene: TRBJ2-7; D gene: .; V gene: TRBV9; clone size: .
CDR3 protein: CASSSGGYSNYGYTF; CDR3 DNA: TGTGCCAGCAGCTCCGGGGGGTACTCTAACTATGGCTACACCTTC; J gene: TRBJ1-2; D gene: .; V gene: TRBV7-9; clone size: .
CDR3 protein: CASSRGSHEQYF; CDR3 DNA: TGTGCCAGCAGCCGGGGGAGCCACGAGCAGTACTTC; J gene: TRBJ2-7; D gene: .; V gene: TRBV7-2; clone size: .
CDR3 protein: CASMAFAGGNSPLHF; CDR3 DNA: TGTGCCAGCATGGCGTTTGCAGGGGGGAATTCACCCCTCCACTTT; J gene: TRBJ1-6; D gene: TRBD1; V gene: TRBV25-1; clone size: .
CDR3 protein: CASSLSIGGRDNEQFF; CDR3 DNA: TGTGCCAGCAGTTTATCTATTGGCGGGAGAGACAATGAGCAGTTCTTC; J gene: TRBJ2-1; D gene: TRBD2; V gene: TRBV28; clone size: .
CDR3 protein: CASSSYPGTGNTIYF; CDR3 DNA: TGTGCCAGCAGCTCGTACCCCGGGACTGGAAACACCATATATTTT; J gene: TRBJ1-3; D gene: .; V gene: TRBV5-8; clone size: .
CDR3 protein: CASSGLPGLSTGELFF; CDR3 DNA: TGTGCCAGCAGTGGATTACCGGGACTATCTACCGGGGAGCTGTTTTTT; J gene: TRBJ2-2; D gene: TRBD2; V gene: TRBV25-1; clone size: .
CDR3 protein: CASGDRRPQPQHF; CDR3 DNA: TGTGCCAGCGGGGACAGACGACCTCAGCCCCAGCATTTT; J gene: TRBJ1-5; D gene: TRBD1; V gene: TRBV19; clone size: .
CDR3 protein: CASSQGSQRESETQYF; CDR3 DNA: TGCGCCAGCAGCCAAGGATCCCAGCGGGAGTCAGAGACCCAGTACTTC; J gene: TRBJ2-5; D gene: TRBD2; V gene: TRBV4-3; clone size: .
CDR3 protein: CASSLSGGPPVGELFF; CDR3 DNA: TGCGCCAGCAGCTTGTCAGGAGGCCCCCCCGTAGGGGAGCTGTTTTTT; J gene: TRBJ2-2; D gene: .; V gene: TRBV5-1; clone size: .
CDR3 protein: CASSVRTGVNTGELFF; CDR3 DNA: TGTGCCAGCAGCGTACGGACAGGGGTGAACACCGGGGAGCTGTTTTTT; J gene: TRBJ2-2; D gene: TRBD1; V gene: TRBV9; clone size: .
CDR3 protein: CASSQEGTSANTGELFF; CDR3 DNA: TGCGCCAGCAGCCAAGAAGGAACAAGCGCGAACACCGGGGAGCTGTTTTTT; J gene: TRBJ2-2; D gene: .; V gene: TRBV4-1; clone size: .
CDR3 protein: CASKGTGPNEKLFF; CDR3 DNA: TGTGCCAGCAAAGGGACAGGGCCTAATGAAAAACTGTTTTTT; J gene: TRBJ1-4; D gene: TRBD1; V gene: TRBV2; clone size: .